This T cell receptor (beta chain) originates from a study of post-analysis software for immune sequencing data. Study-wide results and caveats: Comparison of patients with controls showed four or five TRBV segments more frequent in patients, TRBV5-6, TRBV5-1 and TRBV20-1 among them. Samples prepared in the same batch strongly co-clustered by F measure.

There are a few counts of this clonotype. The target antigen is unknown. The ends were cut back, 2 bases at V and 7 bases at J, with 12 bases in the middle. CDR1 and CDR2 (germline): MNHEY, SVGAGI. The CDR3 consists of 14 residues. Presence of unique molecular identifiers characterized the TCR beta cDNA libraries. A single record per CDR3 protein comes from TCRdb applying MiXCR to the PCR reads. Among fewer than 850,000 distinct CDR3 sequences, around 46% were seen once, and the ten largest hold roughly 5%. The TCR was taken from a girl aged 10 to 17 with multiple sclerosis. The chain uses TRBV6-5 and TRBJ2-1; TRBD1 might be the D (5 bases). The sample comprised blood. The CDR3 sequence: CASSYGLAGNEQFF. The CDR3 DNA reads as TGTGCCAGCAGTTACGGGCTCGCAGGGAATGAGCAGTTCTTC.